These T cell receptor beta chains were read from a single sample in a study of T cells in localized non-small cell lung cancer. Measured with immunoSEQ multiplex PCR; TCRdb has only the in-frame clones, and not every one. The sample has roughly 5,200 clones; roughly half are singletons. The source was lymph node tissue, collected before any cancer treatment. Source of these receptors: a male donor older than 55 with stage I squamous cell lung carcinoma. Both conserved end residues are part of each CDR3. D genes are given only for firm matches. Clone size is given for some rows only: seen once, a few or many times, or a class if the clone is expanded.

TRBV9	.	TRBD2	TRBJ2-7	TGTGCCAGCAGCGTAGGGGTTGGTGCGGGAGTGAACGAGCAGTACTTC	CASSVGVGAGVNEQYF
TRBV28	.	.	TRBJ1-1	TGTGCCAGCAGTGTCCCGACATCGAACACTGAAGCTTTCTTT	CASSVPTSNTEAFF
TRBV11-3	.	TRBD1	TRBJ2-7	TGTGCCAGCACCTGGGGGACAGGGGCCTACGAGCAGTACTTC	CASTWGTGAYEQYF
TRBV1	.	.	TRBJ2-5	TGCGCCAGCAGCCAAGATTGGATAGGGGGAGAGACCCAGTACTTC	CASSQDWIGGETQYF
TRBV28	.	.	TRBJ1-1	TGTGCCAGCAGTTTAGTGACGGCTCTTGAAGCTTTCTTT	CASSLVTALEAFF
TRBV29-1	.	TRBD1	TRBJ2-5	TGCAGCTTGATGCGGGACAGGGGAGCACAAGAGACCCAGTACTTC	CSLMRDRGAQETQYF
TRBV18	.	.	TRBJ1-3	TGTGCCAGCTCACAACAGGGCTCTGGAAACACCATATATTTT	CASSQQGSGNTIYF
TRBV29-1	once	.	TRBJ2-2	TGCAGCGTGCAAGGACCAAACACCGGGGAGCTGTTTTTT	CSVQGPNTGELFF
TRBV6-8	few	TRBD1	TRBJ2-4	TGTGCCAGCAGCAAGGGGACAGAGCTAGCCAAAAACATTCAGTACTTC	CASSKGTELAKNIQYF
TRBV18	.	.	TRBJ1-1	TGTGCCAGCTCACCGTTCAGGGAGAGGGACACTGAAGCTTTCTTT	CASSPFRERDTEAFF
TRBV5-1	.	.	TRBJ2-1	TGCGCCAGCAGCTTTCAGGGGTCAAGGAGTGAGCAGTTCTTC	CASSFQGSRSEQFF
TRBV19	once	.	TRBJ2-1	TGTGCCAGTAGTGAACGTTCCTACAATGAGCAGTTCTTC	CASSERSYNEQFF
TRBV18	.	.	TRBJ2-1	TGTGCCAGCTCACCACCGGGTGGTACCAATGAGCAGTTCTTC	CASSPPGGTNEQFF
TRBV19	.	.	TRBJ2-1	TGTGCCAGTAGTATAGGATGGAGACAAAAGTTTCTGGGCAATGAGCAGTTCTTC	CASSIGWRQKFLGNEQFF
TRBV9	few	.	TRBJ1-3	TGTGCCAGCAGTGTAGTGTCCCGATCTGGAAACACCATATATTTT	CASSVVSRSGNTIYF
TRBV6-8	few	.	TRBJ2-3	TGTGCCAGCAGTATCTCCCGGGATCTAGGCGGCGATACGCAGTATTTT	CASSISRDLGGDTQYF
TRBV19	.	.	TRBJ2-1	TGTGCCAGTAGTGGGGTTGACGCACGCTCCTACAATGAGCAGTTCTTC	CASSGVDARSYNEQFF
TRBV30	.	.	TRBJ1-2	TGTGCCTGGAGTGTTCCCCTAACTTATGGCTACACCTTC	CAWSVPLTYGYTF
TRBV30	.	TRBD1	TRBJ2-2	TGTGCCTGGAGTGCGACAGGGTCCGGGGAGCTGTTTTTT	CAWSATGSGELFF
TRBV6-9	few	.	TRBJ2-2	TGTGCCAGCAGTTTCCGGAGCGACATCACCGGGGAGCTGTTTTTT	CASSFRSDITGELFF
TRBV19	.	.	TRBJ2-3	TGTGCCAGTAGTCAAATGTTGGAGGGGACGCAGTATTTT	CASSQMLEGTQYF
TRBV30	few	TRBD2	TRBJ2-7	TGTGCCTGGAAGTGGATAGCGGGAGGTGAGCAGTACTTC	CAWKWIAGGEQYF
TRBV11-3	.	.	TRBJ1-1	TGTGCCAGCAGCTTTGAGGGCATGAACACTGAAGCTTTCTTT	CASSFEGMNTEAFF
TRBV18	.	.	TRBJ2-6	TGTGCCAGCTCACCAATCAGCTCTGGGGCCAACGTCCTGACTTTC	CASSPISSGANVLTF
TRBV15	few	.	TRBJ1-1	TGTGCCACCAGCAGAGATACCCTGAACACTGAAGCTTTCTTT	CATSRDTLNTEAFF
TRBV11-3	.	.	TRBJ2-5	TGTGCCAGCAGCTTGTTGTCAGGGGCTCAAGAGACCCAGTACTTC	CASSLLSGAQETQYF
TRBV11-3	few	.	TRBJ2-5	TGTGCCAACAGCTTGGATAGCGGAGGGGAAGAGACCCAGTACTTC	CANSLDSGGEETQYF
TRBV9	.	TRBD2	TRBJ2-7	TGTGCCAGCAGCGTAGGTAGCGGGAGAGAGGGGGAGCAGTACTTC	CASSVGSGREGEQYF
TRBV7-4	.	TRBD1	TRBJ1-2	TGTGCCAGCAGCTCCCCGGAAACAGGGGGCTCCGACTATGGCTACACCTTC	CASSSPETGGSDYGYTF
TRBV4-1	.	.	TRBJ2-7	TGCGCCAGCAGCCAAGATATAAGGACGGGCTCCTACGAGCAGTACTTC	CASSQDIRTGSYEQYF
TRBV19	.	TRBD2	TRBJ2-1	TGTGCCAGTACTCCGACTAGCGGCATCTACAATGAGCAGTTCTTC	CASTPTSGIYNEQFF
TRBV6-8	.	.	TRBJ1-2	TGTGCCAGCATCGATACCGGGACTAACTATGGCTACACCTTC	CASIDTGTNYGYTF
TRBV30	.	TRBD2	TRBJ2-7	TGTGCCTGGACAGCGGGAGTCCCCGAGCAGTACTTC	CAWTAGVPEQYF
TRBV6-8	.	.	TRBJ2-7	TGTGCCAGCAGCCCTACAGGTTTCTACGAGCAGTACTTC	CASSPTGFYEQYF
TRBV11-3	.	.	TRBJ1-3	TGTGCCAGCAGCTTAGATAGGGGTGGAAACACCATATATTTT	CASSLDRGGNTIYF
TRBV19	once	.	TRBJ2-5	TGTGCCAGTAGTATACGGATTCTGGGCCTTACCCAAGAGACCCAGTACTTC	CASSIRILGLTQETQYF
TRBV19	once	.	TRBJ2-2	TGTGCCAGTAGGTCGGGGATGTTCACCGGGGAGCTGTTTTTT	CASRSGMFTGELFF
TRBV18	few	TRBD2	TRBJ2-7	TGTGCCAGCTCACCGCGGGAGATGTACGAGCAGTACTTC	CASSPREMYEQYF
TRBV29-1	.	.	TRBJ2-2	TGCAGCGTCCTCCCCGGGGACCCTGTCACCGGGGAGCTGTTTTTT	CSVLPGDPVTGELFF
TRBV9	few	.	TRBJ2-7	TGTGCCAGCAGTGACAGTCCCAGGGGAACCTACGAGCAGTACTTC	CASSDSPRGTYEQYF
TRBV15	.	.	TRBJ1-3	TGTGCCACCAGCAGTAACCTGGGGGGAAGCTCTGGAAACACCATATATTTT	CATSSNLGGSSGNTIYF
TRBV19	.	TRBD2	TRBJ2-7	TGTGCCAGTAGTATAGCCGGGAGGTACGAGCAGTACTTC	CASSIAGRYEQYF
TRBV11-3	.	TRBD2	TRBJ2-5	TGTGCCAGCAGCCAGGAAAAGAGGGGAGGGGAGACCCAGTACTTC	CASSQEKRGGETQYF
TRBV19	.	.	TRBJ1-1	TGTGCCAGTAGCCCCCGGGGGTATAACACTGAAGCTTTCTTT	CASSPRGYNTEAFF
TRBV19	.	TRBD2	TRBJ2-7	TGTGCCAGTAGTAACACGGGACTAGCGAGCTACGAGCAGTACTTC	CASSNTGLASYEQYF
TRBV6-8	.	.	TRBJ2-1	TGTGCCAGCAGTTCCTTAGTAGGCCTTTTGGGCAATGAGCAGTTCTTC	CASSSLVGLLGNEQFF
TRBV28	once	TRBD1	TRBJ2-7	TGTGCCAGCAGTTCCTCCGACAGGGTGGGCGAGCAGTACTTC	CASSSSDRVGEQYF
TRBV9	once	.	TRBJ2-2	TGTGCCAGCAGCGTTGGAGGGGTGGCCGGGGAGCTGTTTTTT	CASSVGGVAGELFF
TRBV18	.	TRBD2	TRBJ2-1	TGTGCCAGCTCACCGGGACTAGCGGGATTCTCAGAATCCTACAATGAGCAGTTCTTC	CASSPGLAGFSESYNEQFF
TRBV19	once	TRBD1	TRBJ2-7	TGTGCCAGTGGGGACAGGGGGTACGAGCAGTACTTC	CASGDRGYEQYF
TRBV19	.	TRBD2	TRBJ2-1	TGTGCCAGTACAGAACTAGCGGGTGCCCCCTACAATGAGCAGTTCTTC	CASTELAGAPYNEQFF
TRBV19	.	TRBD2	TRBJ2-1	TGTGCCAGTAGTAGCAGACTAGCGGGAGTGGGGAATGAGCAGTTCTTC	CASSSRLAGVGNEQFF
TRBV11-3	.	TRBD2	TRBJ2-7	TGTGCCAGCAGCTTTAAGGGGTCTAGCGGGAGTGGCCACGAGCAGTACTTC	CASSFKGSSGSGHEQYF
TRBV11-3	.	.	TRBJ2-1	TGTGCCAGCAGCTTACAGGGGGGATACAATGAGCAGTTCTTC	CASSLQGGYNEQFF
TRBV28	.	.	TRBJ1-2	TGTGCCAGCAGTTTGGAGAACTATGGCTACACCTTC	CASSLENYGYTF